This TCR beta chain was sequenced in a study of blood T cell repertoires in COVID-19. Across the study: Acute and convalescent COVID-19 samples came from the United States, Italy and Spain. T cells, B-cell-depleted T cells, or PBMCs supplied cDNA or gDNA.

Original processing notes: Estimation of nucleated cell counts was performed using reference gene primer amplification. The data were produced by immunoSEQ multiplex PCR, yet TCRdb's version contains in-frame clones alone and is incomplete. V and J calls and clone size are those listed in that table; D and trimming were worked out from the DNA. The sample carries 150,000 or so clones, about 90% recorded once. The CDR3 loop spans 14 amino acids. The chain links TRBV21-1 to TRBJ2-7; the tabulated D call, TRBD2, remains unverified against the DNA. TRBV21-1 is a listed pseudogene. The receptor was derived from a man in his forties or fifties with acute or convalescent COVID-19. Sequencing was done on a sample of peripheral blood. This chain's CDR3 is CASRPGLAGVEQYF. The DNA for the CDR3 is TGTGCCAGCAGACCGGGACTAGCGGGAGTCGAGCAGTACTTC.